These 11 T cell receptor beta chains originate from one sample sequenced in a study of blood T cell repertoires in COVID-19 (dated by TCRdb to 2019 to 2021). The library relied on the immunoSEQ multiplex PCR assay. TCRdb obtained this table from immuneACCESS and retained in-frame rearrangements with V and J assigned. These tables miss some clones; where compared with another copy, unresolved V genes account for less than half of the shortfall, and the remainder is unexplained. The sample table contains under 200,000 clones; only one count was recorded for 75% to 85% of them. Clones ranked in the top ten supply 3.4% of the sample. Material: PBMCs or T cells enriched from blood (not recorded which). Every receptor here comes from a woman aged 60-75 years who had recovered from COVID-19.

This clone showed up just a few times. The chain recombines TRBV12-3 or TRBV12-4 with TRBJ1-3; 9 bases are shared with TRBD1. The CDR3 runs to 12 residues. J gave up 16 bases and V 3 bases, and 7 bases lay outside the gene matches. The CDR3 coding sequence is TGTGCCAGCAGTTTGCTGGACAGGGGAGGGTATTTT. It codes for CASSLLDRGGYF.

The rearrangement links TRBV6-5 to TRBJ2-2; D gene ambiguous. CDR3 length: 14 amino acids. V was cut by 3 bases and J by 5 bases, with 10 bases left in between. Germline CDR1 MNHEY, CDR2 SVGAGI. Here the CDR3 reads CASSYWATTGELFF. The CDR3 nucleotides read TGTGCCAGCAGTTATTGGGCTACGACCGGGGAGCTGTTTTTT.

The chain recombines TRBV3-1 (or the pseudogene TRBV3-2) with TRBJ1-4; a possible D gene is TRBD1 (6 bases). Germline-derived CDR1 and CDR2 are LGHDT and YNNKEL (reference sequence). Trimming cost V 3 bases and J 3 bases, with 8 bases left between them. This CDR3 is built from 14 residues. The CDR3 bases are TGTGCCAGCAGCCACAGGGGAGCTAATGAAAAACTGTTTTTT. Residues: CASSHRGANEKLFF.

The J gene is TRBJ2-3, the V gene TRBV3-1 (or the pseudogene TRBV3-2); D is undetermined. This CDR3 comprises 14 residues. The ends were cut back, 1 base at V and 2 bases at J, with 7 bases in the middle. CDR1 is LGHDT, CDR2 YNNKEL, per germline (reference sequence). The CDR3 spells CASSQVRSTDTQYF. The CDR3 nucleotides read TGTGCCAGCAGCCAAGTGAGGTCCACAGATACGCAGTATTTT.

This clone was seen once. The chain employs TRBV7-2 and TRBJ1-4, with 9 bases lining up with TRBD1. Looked up from germline, CDR1 is SGHTA and CDR2 is FQGNSA. CDR3 length: 14 amino acids. The trim removed 5 bases at V and 6 bases at J, leaving 4 bases unmatched. The CDR3 reads CASSPGQGYEKLFF. As DNA, the CDR3 is TGTGCCAGCAGCCCGGGACAGGGTTATGAAAAACTGTTTTTT.

The CDR3 reads CASSRGPNTEAFF. CDR3 sequence (DNA): TGCGCCAGCTCAAGGGGGCCGAACACTGAAGCTTTCTTT. This chain uses TRBV10-1 with TRBJ1-1, with 7 bases that match TRBD1. The length of the CDR3 is 13 residues. From germline, CDR1 is WNHNN and CDR2 SYGVQD (reference sequence). The V gene end was trimmed by 8 bases and the J gene end by 1 base; junction bases not matched to a gene: 4.

This chain connects TRBV19 to TRBJ2-3; unclear D gene. The CDR3 sequence is 18 residues long. Trimming cost V 5 bases and J 0 bases, with 21 bases left between them. The germline CDR1 and CDR2 sequences are LNHDA and SQIVND (reference sequence). The CDR3 reads CASSPRRVRMLSTDTQYF. Written as DNA, the CDR3 is TGTGCCAGTAGTCCAAGACGGGTTCGAATGCTTAGCACAGATACGCAGTATTTT.

The chain employs TRBV3-1 (or the pseudogene TRBV3-2) and TRBJ1-3; maybe TRBD1 (5 bases). Trimming shortened V by 4 bases and J by 0 bases, and 10 bases separated the two germline ends. The V gene's germline CDR1 is LGHDT and CDR2 YNNKEL (reference sequence). The CDR3 length is 15 residues. CDR3 sequence: CASSPRGDSGNTIYF. The CDR3 DNA reads as TGTGCCAGCAGCCCACGGGGGGACTCTGGAAACACCATATATTTT.

J is TRBJ1-3 and V is TRBV7-2, with 7 bases aligning to TRBD1. Germline V gives CDR1 SGHTA, CDR2 FQGNSA. J gave up 2 bases and V 5 bases, and 3 bases lay outside the gene matches. CDR3 length: 14 amino acids. CDR3 nucleotides: TGTGCCAGCAGCCCAGGGACAGCTGGAAACACCATATATTTT. Amino acid sequence: CASSPGTAGNTIYF. The whole variable domain, filled in from reference TRBV7-2 and TRBJ1-3, reads GAGVSQSPSNKVTEKGKDVELRCDPISGHTALYWYRQSLGQGLEFLIYFQGNSAPDKSGLPSDRFSAERTGGSVSTLTIQRTQQEDSAVYLCASSPGTAGNTIYFGEGSWLTVV.

The rearrangement links TRBV7-9 to TRBJ1-3; unclear D gene. The CDR3 consists of 16 residues. The germline V gene encodes CDR1 SEHNR and CDR2 FQNEAQ (reference sequence). V gave up 5 bases and J gave up 6 bases, with 20 bases separating them. In DNA form, the CDR3 reads TGTGCCAGCAGCCCTCGGGTAGGGAGAATTGAAAACACCATATATTTT. It specifies CASSPRVGRIENTIYF.

The chain uses TRBV18 and TRBJ2-4; 8 bases are shared with TRBD2. Germline lookup yields CDR1 KGHSH and CDR2 LQKENI. The CDR3 contains 16 residues. V lost 1 base, J lost 3 bases, and 5 bases stayed unmatched. CDR3 sequence: CASSPLSGALKNIQYF. Here the CDR3 DNA reads TGTGCCAGCTCACCACTTAGCGGGGCCCTCAAAAACATTCAGTACTTC.